This passage covers 10 T cell receptor beta chains from one sample sequenced in a study of Graves' ophthalmopathy and Graves' hyperthyroidism. Researchers took RNA transcripts and amplified TCR beta CDR3 regions from them. HTBI primers primed a first-round RT-PCR, and a second-round multiplex PCR followed. MiXCR was run by TCRdb on the multiplex PCR reads, yielding one entry per CDR3 protein. Of over a million distinct CDR3 sequences in the sample, less than 45% were seen once. Sequencing was performed on peripheral blood or thyroid tissue (not recorded which). The receptors stem from an adult man with Graves' hyperthyroidism.

This clonotype was recorded at least ten times. The V and J genes are TRBV7-8 and TRBJ2-3; D gene unclear. Germline V gene data show CDR1 as SGHVS and CDR2 as FQNEAQ. The CDR3 has 14 amino acids. V dropped 3 bases and J dropped 4 bases, with 11 bases sitting between them. CDR3 protein: CASSFGFDPDTQYF. DNA for the CDR3: TGTGCCAGCAGCTTCGGTTTTGACCCAGATACGCAGTATTTT.

V gene TRBV2 combines with J gene TRBJ2-7; no clear D gene. Trimming took off 3 bases at V and 3 bases at J, with 6 bases between the two ends. The CDR3 extends over 12 amino acids. Looked up from germline, CDR1 is SNHLY and CDR2 is FYNNEI. The CDR3 DNA reads as TGTGCCAGCAGTGACAGGATCTACGAGCAGTACTTC. This codes for CASSDRIYEQYF.

The V gene is TRBV7-2, the J gene TRBJ2-5; 9 positions agree with TRBD2. Germline-derived CDR1 and CDR2 are SGHTA and FQGNSA. There are 16 residues in the CDR3. V was clipped by 0 bases and J by 1 base; unmatched bases: 3. The CDR3, as DNA: TGTGCCAGCAGCTTAGCGGCGGGGGGGGTCCAAGAGACCCAGTACTTC. Its translation: CASSLAAGGVQETQYF.

This clonotype was counted ten times or more. The chain has TRBV25-1 and TRBJ1-1; D ambiguous. Germline CDR1 is MGHDK and CDR2 is SYGVNS. There are 15 residues in the CDR3. Trimming removed 1 base at V and 4 bases at J, with 13 bases between. The CDR3 protein is CASSEWEDLSTEAFF. The CDR3 DNA reads as TGTGCCAGCAGTGAATGGGAGGATTTGTCCACTGAAGCTTTCTTT. Together with reference TRBV25-1 and TRBJ1-1, the CDR3 gives the full variable domain: EADIYQTPRYLVIGTGKKITLECSQTMGHDKMYWYQQDPGMELHLIHYSYGVNSTEKGDLSSESTVSRIRTEHFPLTLESARPSHTSQYLCASSEWEDLSTEAFFGQGTRLTVV.

Remarks on this clonotype: An end of the junction does not agree with germline; a read error may underlie this. This rearrangement joins TRBV10-3 to TRBJ1-2; 8 positions match TRBD1. Germline-derived CDR1 and CDR2 are ENHRY and SYGVKD. The CDR3 length is 14 residues. In nucleotides, the CDR3 is TGTGCCACCAGACCGGGACAGGCGGACTATGGCCACACCTTC. The encoded protein is CATRPGQADYGHTF.

At least ten counts were recorded for this clonotype. The chain recombines TRBV20-1 with TRBJ2-5; D remains ambiguous. Trimming left V 6 bases short and J 1 base short, with 12 bases between. The CDR3 totals 13 residues. CDR1 and CDR2 (germline): DFQATT, SNEGSKA (reference sequence). In nucleotides, the CDR3 is TGCAGTGCATACCTAGAAGTCCAAGAGACCCAGTACTTC. As protein: CSAYLEVQETQYF.

This clonotype was seen ten or more times. The chain recombines TRBV7-9 with TRBJ1-5; 7 bases are shared with TRBD1. Germline CDR1 and CDR2: SEHNR and FQNEAQ (reference sequence). The length of the CDR3 is 16 residues. Unmatched junction bases numbered 6, after V lost 4 bases and J lost 0 bases. The CDR3 is CASSWDSGVSNQPQHF. In DNA form, the CDR3 reads TGTGCCAGCAGCTGGGACAGTGGGGTTAGCAATCAGCCCCAGCATTTT.

This clonotype was seen a handful of times. This rearrangement joins TRBV30 to TRBJ1-2, with D unresolved. Germline lookup yields CDR1 GTSNPN and CDR2 SVGIG (reference sequence). The CDR3 is 13 amino acids. V shed 4 bases and J shed 2 bases, with 11 bases lying between them. The CDR3 here is CAWKYSTNYGYTF. Written as DNA, the CDR3 is TGTGCCTGGAAGTACAGCACCAACTATGGCTACACCTTC.

Notes on this clonotype: A much larger clonotype is one base distant, so this may be a read error. The J gene is TRBJ1-1, the V gene TRBV19; perhaps TRBD1 as D (5 bases). Germline V gene data show CDR1 as LNHDA and CDR2 as SQIVND (reference sequence). The V end was cut by 3 bases, the J end by 6 bases, with 14 bases between. This CDR3 region has 14 residues. The CDR3 loop reads CASSILGRVAEAFF. The CDR3 DNA reads as TGTGCCAGTAGTATCTTGGGCAGGGTCGCTGAAGCTTTCTTT. Together with reference TRBV19 and TRBJ1-1, the CDR3 gives the full variable domain: DGGITQSPKYLFRKEGQNVTLSCEQNLNHDAMYWYRQDPGQGLRLIYYSQIVNDFQKGDIAEGYSVSREKKESFPLTVTSAQKNPTAFYLCASSILGRVAEAFFGQGTRLTVV.

The chain's CDR3 is CATSDLRLAGGTDTQYF. In nucleotides, the CDR3 is TGTGCCACCAGTGATCTCCGACTAGCGGGAGGGACAGATACGCAGTATTTT. This chain uses TRBV24-1 with TRBJ2-3; 14 bases map to TRBD2. This CDR3 is built from 17 residues. Germline values: CDR1 KGHDR, CDR2 SFDVKD. With 3 bases clipped from V and 3 bases from J, the junction kept 4 bases outside the gene matches.